The following is a TCR beta chain sequence with its context. Its target is not known. These data originate in a study of vaccination effects on CD4 cells after COVID-19. Study-level information: The study sampled a couple of convalescent patients 16 days and one week before vaccination.

Expansion of antigen-specific CD4+ T cells with viral peptide pools was carried out by the ViraFEST assay before sequencing. Subsequent to a culture period of more than 9 days, CD4+ T cells were isolated. This person's SARS-CoV-2 infection, confirmed by PCR, occurred between March and December 2020. The authors used an HIV-1 Nef peptide pool as the negative control culture. Half the medium was replaced with IL-2 medium on days 3 and 7. There are 15 residues in the CDR3. Trimming cost V 2 bases and J 0 bases, with 10 bases left between them. Germline CDR1 MNHEY, CDR2 SVGEGT. Assay: immunoSEQ multiplex PCR; the TCRdb copy retains only in-frame clones and omits some. The sample carries 70,000 or so clones, more than 65% recorded once.

The rearrangement links TRBV6-2 or TRBV6-3 to TRBJ1-2; no firm D call. Sequencing used CD4+ T cells from PBMCs cultured with HIV peptides, obtained before COVID-19 vaccination. Regarding subset: HIV-1 Nef peptide pool negative control/reference culture. The source is a human donor who had a prior SARS-CoV-2 infection. CDR3 DNA sequence: TGTGCCAGCAGTTACAACCGGGCCTCTAACTATGGCTACACCTTC. Translated: CASSYNRASNYGYTF.